This T cell receptor (beta chain) was sequenced during a study of blood T cells in healthy people across ages. About the study: Template switching retrieved approximately one barcoded beta molecule for each two T cells.

Next came a second PCR, run for roughly 7 to 12 cycles, which used a sample-barcoded 5' primer along with a J-beta primer mix. TCRdb used MiXCR to reprocess the 5' RACE reads, holding one entry per CDR3 protein. The table records just under 550,000 distinct CDR3 sequences, 24% of them present only once. Of note for this clonotype: What it recognizes is unknown.

V was shortened by 1 base and J by 4 bases, with 13 bases between the two germline ends. Germline V CDR1 and CDR2: MNHEY, SVGAGI. This CDR3 has 15 residues. Notes on the study in general: Observed TCR beta diversity showed a strong correlation with the percentage of naive T cells as measured by flow cytometry.

Separately, the same data were catalogued under a study of T cells of mothers and their children. That paper adds: A few healthy Caucasian mothers, along with their six children, served as the donors. Slightly, though not significantly, more overlap was seen in related than in unrelated mother-child pairs.

Sequencing input: blood. This clonotype originated in a boy aged 5-17 years in good health. This chain connects TRBV6-5 to TRBJ1-2, with D unclear. The CDR3 reads CASSYYGDLGYGYTF. The CDR3 nucleotides are TGTGCCAGCAGTTACTACGGAGATCTAGGCTATGGCTACACCTTC.